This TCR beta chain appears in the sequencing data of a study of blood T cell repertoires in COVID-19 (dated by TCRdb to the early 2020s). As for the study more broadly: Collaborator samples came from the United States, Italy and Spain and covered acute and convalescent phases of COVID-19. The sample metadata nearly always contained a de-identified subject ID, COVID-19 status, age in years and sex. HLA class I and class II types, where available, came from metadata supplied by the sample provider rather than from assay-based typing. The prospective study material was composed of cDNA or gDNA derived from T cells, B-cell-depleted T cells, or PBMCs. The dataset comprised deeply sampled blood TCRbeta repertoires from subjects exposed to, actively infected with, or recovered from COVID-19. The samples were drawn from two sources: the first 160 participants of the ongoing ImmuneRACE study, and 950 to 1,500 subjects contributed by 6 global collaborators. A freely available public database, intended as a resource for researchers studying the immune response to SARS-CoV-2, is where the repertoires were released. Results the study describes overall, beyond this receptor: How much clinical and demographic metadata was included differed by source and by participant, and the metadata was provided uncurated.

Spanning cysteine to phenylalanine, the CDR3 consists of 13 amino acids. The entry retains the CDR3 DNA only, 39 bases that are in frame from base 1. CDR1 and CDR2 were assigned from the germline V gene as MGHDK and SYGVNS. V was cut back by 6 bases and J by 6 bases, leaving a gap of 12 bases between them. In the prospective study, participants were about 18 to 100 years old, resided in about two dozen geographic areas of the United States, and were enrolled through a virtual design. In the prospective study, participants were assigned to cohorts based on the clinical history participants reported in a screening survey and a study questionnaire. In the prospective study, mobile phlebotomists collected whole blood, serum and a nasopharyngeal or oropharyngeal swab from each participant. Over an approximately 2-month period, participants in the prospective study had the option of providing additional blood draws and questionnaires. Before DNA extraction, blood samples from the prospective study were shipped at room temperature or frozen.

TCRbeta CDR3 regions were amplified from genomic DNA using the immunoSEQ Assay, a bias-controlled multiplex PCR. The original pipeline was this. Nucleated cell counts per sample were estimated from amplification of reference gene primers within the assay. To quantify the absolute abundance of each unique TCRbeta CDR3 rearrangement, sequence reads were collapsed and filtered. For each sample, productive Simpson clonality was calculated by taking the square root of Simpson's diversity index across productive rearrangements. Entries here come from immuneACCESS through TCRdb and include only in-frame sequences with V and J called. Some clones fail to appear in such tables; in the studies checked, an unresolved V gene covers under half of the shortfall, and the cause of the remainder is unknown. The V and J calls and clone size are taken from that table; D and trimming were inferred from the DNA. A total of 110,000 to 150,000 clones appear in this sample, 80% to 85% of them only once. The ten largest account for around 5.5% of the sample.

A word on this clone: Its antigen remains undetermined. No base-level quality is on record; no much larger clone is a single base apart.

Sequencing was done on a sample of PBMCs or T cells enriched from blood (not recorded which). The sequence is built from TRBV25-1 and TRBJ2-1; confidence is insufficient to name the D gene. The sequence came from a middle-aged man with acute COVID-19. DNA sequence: TGTGCCAGCAGCCGAACGAGATTCAATGAGCAGTTCTTC. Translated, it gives CASSRTRFNEQFF.